The 18 T cell receptor beta chains given below trace back to one sample, sequenced in a study of cytomegalovirus exposure and HLA in healthy donors. PCR employed 60 Vbeta and 13 Jbeta primers. Data came from immunoSEQ multiplex PCR; TCRdb stores just in-frame clones and leaves some out. The sample lists fewer than 150,000 clones; roughly 78% were seen once. The sequencing sample was made of PBMCs. The receptors shown here come from a man aged 25 to 40 in good health and CMV-seronegative.

This clone was seen a handful of times. This chain joins TRBV2 and TRBJ2-3; D is unresolved. The V and J ends lost 2 bases and 7 bases respectively, with 7 bases between them. The germline V gene has CDR1 SNHLY and CDR2 FYNNEI. The CDR3 has 12 residues. CDR3 sequence: CASSESLNTQYF. The CDR3 DNA reads as TGTGCCAGCAGTGAAAGTCTAAATACGCAGTATTTT.

There are a few counts of this clone. The chain carries TRBV5-6 and TRBJ1-4, with a tentative D call TRBD1 (5 bases). The ends were cut back, 1 base at V and 4 bases at J, with 8 bases in the middle. From germline, CDR1 is SGHDT and CDR2 YYEEEE. The CDR3 consists of 14 residues. The CDR3 DNA is TGTGCCAGCAGCTTGCGTCAGGGTAATGAAAAACTGTTTTTT. Translated: CASSLRQGNEKLFF.

In this sample, this clone turned up once. The chain couples TRBV28 to TRBJ2-7; tentatively, D is TRBD1 (6 bases). CDR1 is MDHEN, CDR2 SYDVKM, per germline. The CDR3 loop spans 15 amino acids. The V gene lost 4 bases and the J gene lost 1 base, with 14 bases spanning the gap. This chain's CDR3 is CASSSPGTSSYEQYF. The CDR3 DNA follows: TGTGCCAGCAGTTCGCCCGGGACATCTTCCTACGAGCAGTACTTC.

This sequence joins TRBV28 and TRBJ2-3; a weak D match, TRBD1 (6 bases). V shed 6 bases and J shed 5 bases, with 15 bases lying between them. This CDR3 region has 14 residues. Germline CDR1 and CDR2: MDHEN and SYDVKM. CDR3 amino acids: CASRAGTPEDTQYF. The DNA of the CDR3 is TGTGCCAGCAGGGCCGGGACACCCGAAGATACGCAGTATTTT.

This chain joins TRBV5-1 and TRBJ1-3; unclear D gene. The CDR3 length is 15 residues. CDR1 and CDR2 (germline): SGHRS, YFSETQ. V lost 0 bases and J 0 bases, leaving 7 bases between the germline ends. The CDR3 spells CASSLDAGSGNTIYF. The DNA for the CDR3 is TGCGCCAGCAGCTTGGACGCCGGCTCTGGAAACACCATATATTTT.

In DNA, the CDR3 is TGCGCCAGCAGCTTGGCCACTGGGGCGTACGAGCAGTACTTC. This codes for CASSLATGAYEQYF. This chain links TRBV4-1 with TRBJ2-7, with D perhaps matching TRBD1 (5 bases). V lost 5 bases and J lost 4, with 15 bases in between. Germline lookup yields CDR1 MGHRA and CDR2 YSYEKL. This CDR3 spans 14 amino acids.

V is TRBV27 and J is TRBJ2-7, with 8 bases matching TRBD2. With 5 bases clipped from V and 4 bases from J, the junction kept 13 bases outside the gene matches. The CDR3 has 16 amino acids. Germline CDR1 MNHEY, CDR2 SMNVEV (reference sequence). The CDR3 DNA reads TGTGCCAGCAGTCACCTTGGAGGGACTAGTGTTTACGAGCAGTACTTC. Residues: CASSHLGGTSVYEQYF.

The gene calls are TRBV9 and TRBJ2-1; 8 bases map to TRBD2. The CDR3 is 12 amino acids. CDR1 is SGDLS and CDR2 is YYNGEE in the germline V gene. The J segment lost 8 bases and the V segment lost 5 bases, leaving 3 bases of the junction unmatched. CDR3 loop: CASRGLGDEQFF. Written as DNA, the CDR3 is TGTGCCAGCAGGGGACTAGGCGATGAGCAGTTCTTC.

The chain combines TRBV14 with TRBJ1-4; D gene uncertain. The germline V and J ends were trimmed by 0 bases and 4 bases, with 15 bases remaining between them. The germline V gene encodes CDR1 SGHDN and CDR2 FVKESK. CDR3 length equals 17 residues. CDR3 nucleotides: TGTGCCAGCAGCCAAGATCCCAGGCGAGCCTATAATGAAAAACTGTTTTTT. This encodes CASSQDPRRAYNEKLFF.

V is TRBV5-5 and J is TRBJ2-2, with no clear D. Trimming removed 3 bases at V and 3 bases at J, with 3 bases between. CDR1 SGHKS and CDR2 YYEKEE come from the germline V gene (reference sequence). CDR3 length equals 12 residues. The CDR3 spells CASSSYTGELFF. The CDR3 bases are TGTGCCAGCAGCTCTTACACCGGGGAGCTGTTTTTT.

The chain links TRBV6-1 to TRBJ2-3; possibly TRBD2 for D (6 bases). The CDR3 is 14 amino acids. Germline loops: CDR1 MNHNS, CDR2 SASEGT. V lost 7 bases and J 0 bases, leaving 11 bases between the germline ends. The CDR3 sequence: CASTRGVSTDTQYF. CDR3 DNA sequence: TGTGCCAGCACCCGCGGGGTAAGCACAGATACGCAGTATTTT.

The rearrangement links TRBV9 to TRBJ2-3; 12 nucleotides line up with TRBD1. The CDR3 covers 17 residues. The germline gives CDR1 SGDLS, CDR2 YYNGEE. Trimming removed 2 bases from V and 4 bases from J; junction bases left unmatched: 8. Written as DNA, the CDR3 is TGTGCCAGCAGCGTGGGGGGCGGGACAGGGGGCGCAGATACGCAGTATTTT. Residues: CASSVGGGTGGADTQYF.

V and J are TRBV28 and TRBJ1-5, with D possibly matching TRBD1 (5 bases). The CDR3 loop spans 14 amino acids. CDR1 is MDHEN, CDR2 SYDVKM, per germline. Trimming pared 3 bases from V and 4 bases from J, leaving 10 bases between. The CDR3 region is CASSFDSRNQPQHF. CDR3 sequence (DNA): TGTGCCAGCAGTTTCGACAGTCGGAATCAGCCCCAGCATTTT.

The CDR3 sequence: CSVSTSASYEQYF. CDR3 nucleotide sequence: TGCAGCGTTAGTACTAGCGCTTCCTACGAGCAGTACTTC. The V gene is TRBV29-1, the J gene TRBJ2-7; 7 bases map to TRBD2. The V segment lost 5 bases and the J segment 1 base; nucleotides outside the gene matches: 5. This CDR3 has 13 residues. Germline CDR1 reads SQVTM; CDR2 reads ANQGSEA.

The chain recombines TRBV5-1 with TRBJ1-1; D remains ambiguous. CDR3 length equals 11 residues. V was cut by 1 base and J by 8 bases, with 6 bases left in between. Germline V lookup: CDR1 SGHRS, CDR2 YFSETQ. The CDR3 region has the DNA TGCGCCAGCAGCTTGCACGGGGAAGCTTTCTTT. The encoded protein is CASSLHGEAFF. The full variable domain, in which reference TRBV5-1 and TRBJ1-1 provide the parts outside the CDR3, is KAGVTQTPRYLIKTRGQQVTLSCSPISGHRSVSWYQQTPGQGLQFLFEYFSETQRNKGNFPGRFSGRQFSNSRSEMNVSTLELGDSALYLCASSLHGEAFFGQGTRLTVV.

The J gene is TRBJ2-5, the V gene TRBV6-1; D is undetermined. The CDR3 totals 8 residues. CDR1 MNHNS and CDR2 SASEGT come from the germline V gene. The V and J ends lost 11 bases and 5 bases respectively, with 3 bases between them. The CDR3 is CAQETQYF. The CDR3 nucleotides are TGTGCCCAGGAGACCCAGTACTTC.

The V gene is TRBV11-3, the J gene TRBJ2-1, with TRBD2 identical over 9 bases. Germline V gene data show CDR1 as SGHNT and CDR2 as YENEEA. There are 17 residues in the CDR3. V was pared by 4 bases and J by 4 bases, with 11 bases of the junction left unmatched. The CDR3, as DNA: TGTGCCAGCAGCTCCAGGGAGCGGGAGGCGATGTACAATGAGCAGTTCTTC. Amino acid sequence: CASSSREREAMYNEQFF.

The chain employs TRBV4-1 and TRBJ1-6; D may be TRBD1 (5 bases). V shed 0 bases and J shed 4 bases, with 10 bases lying between them. The CDR3 totals 16 residues. CDR1 and CDR2 from the germline V gene are MGHRA and YSYEKL. CDR3 in amino acids: CASSQELTDYNSPLHF. The CDR3 nucleotides are TGCGCCAGCAGCCAAGAGCTGACAGATTATAATTCACCCCTCCACTTT.